This T cell receptor beta chain originates from a study of shared clonotypes between healthy human individuals. Participating donors were healthy, HIV-negative adults free of recent acute infections or vaccinations. This clone was recorded only once. Its antigen is undetermined. Notes on the study in general: A limitation of the genetic and exposure-history diversity represented arose from few donors.

Several immunoSEQ plates received, in even portions, the genomic DNA of each subset. Unsorted PBMC samples were amplified in replicate PCRs containing roughly 300 ng DNA, some 30,000 T cell genomes. TCRdb's copy holds only in-frame clones and misses some; the assay was immunoSEQ multiplex PCR. In the table there are roughly 490,000 clones, less than 80% of which are singletons. This clonotype was obtained from a woman aged 40-49 years in good health. Some clones in this sample may be carry-over from other donors' samples. The sequencing sample was made of PBMCs.

In DNA form, the CDR3 reads TGCAGCGTTGAAGTTCTAGCCGACGCCTACGAGCAGTACTTC. As protein: CSVEVLADAYEQYF. This sequence joins TRBV29-1 and TRBJ2-7, with D possibly matching TRBD2 (5 bases). In germline, CDR1 is SQVTM, CDR2 ANQGSEA. Between the trimmed V and J ends, which lost 1 base and 2 bases, there was a span of 12 bases. The CDR3 consists of 14 residues.